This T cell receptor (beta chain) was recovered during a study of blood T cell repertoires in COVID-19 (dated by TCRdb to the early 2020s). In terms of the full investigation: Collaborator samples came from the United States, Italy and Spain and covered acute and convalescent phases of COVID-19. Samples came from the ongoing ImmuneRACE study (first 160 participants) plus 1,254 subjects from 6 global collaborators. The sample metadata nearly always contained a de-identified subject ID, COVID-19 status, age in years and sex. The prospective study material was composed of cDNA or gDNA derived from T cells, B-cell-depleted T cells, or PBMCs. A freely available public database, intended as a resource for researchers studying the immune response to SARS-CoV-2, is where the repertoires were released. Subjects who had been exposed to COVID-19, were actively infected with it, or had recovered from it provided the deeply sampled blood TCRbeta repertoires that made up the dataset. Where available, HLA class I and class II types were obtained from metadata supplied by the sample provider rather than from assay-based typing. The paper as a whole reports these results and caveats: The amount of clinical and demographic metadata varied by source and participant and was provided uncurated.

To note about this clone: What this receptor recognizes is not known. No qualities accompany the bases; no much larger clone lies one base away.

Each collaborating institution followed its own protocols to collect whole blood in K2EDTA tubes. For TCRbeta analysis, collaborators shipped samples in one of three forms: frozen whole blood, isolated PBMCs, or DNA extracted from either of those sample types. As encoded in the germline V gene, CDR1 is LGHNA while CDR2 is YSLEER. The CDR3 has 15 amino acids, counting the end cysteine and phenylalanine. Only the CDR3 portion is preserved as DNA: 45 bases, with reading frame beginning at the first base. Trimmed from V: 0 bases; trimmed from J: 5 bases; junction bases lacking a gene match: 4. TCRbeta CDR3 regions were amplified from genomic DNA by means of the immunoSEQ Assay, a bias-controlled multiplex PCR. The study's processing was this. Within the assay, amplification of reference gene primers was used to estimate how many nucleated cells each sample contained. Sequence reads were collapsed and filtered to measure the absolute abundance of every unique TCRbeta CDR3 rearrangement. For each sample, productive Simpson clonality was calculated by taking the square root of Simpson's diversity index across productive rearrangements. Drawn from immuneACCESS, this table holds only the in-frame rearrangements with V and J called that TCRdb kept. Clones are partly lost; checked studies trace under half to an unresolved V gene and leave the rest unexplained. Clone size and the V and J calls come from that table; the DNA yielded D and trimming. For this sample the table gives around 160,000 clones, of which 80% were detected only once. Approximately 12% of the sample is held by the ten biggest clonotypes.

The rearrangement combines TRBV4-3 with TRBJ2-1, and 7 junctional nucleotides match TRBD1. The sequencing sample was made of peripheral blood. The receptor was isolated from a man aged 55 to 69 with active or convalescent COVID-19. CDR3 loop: CASSQEGGPHNEQFF. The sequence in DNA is TGCGCCAGCAGCCAAGAAGGGGGCCCCCACAATGAGCAGTTCTTC.